A single sample gave rise to the 27 T cell receptor beta chains below, sequenced in a study of shared clonotypes between healthy human individuals. Data came from immunoSEQ multiplex PCR; TCRdb stores just in-frame clones and leaves some out. The sample contains 2 million to 2.5 million clones, roughly 95% of which appear only once. Positively selected for CCR7, the CD45RO-negative cells used as naive CD8 cells excluded terminally differentiated effector memory CD45RA+ cells. What was sequenced was naive CD8+ T cells sorted from blood. The receptors shown here come from a man aged 18 to 30 in good health.

The rearrangement joins TRBV4-2 to TRBJ2-7; D remains unclear. The CDR3 is made up of 13 amino acids. Trimming stripped 2 bases from V and 1 base from J, with 6 bases between. Germline assignment: CDR1 LGHNA and CDR2 YNFKEQ. The DNA of the CDR3 is TGTGCCAGCAGCCAATTAATATCCTACGAGCAGTACTTC. Its translation: CASSQLISYEQYF.

The rearrangement links TRBV30 to TRBJ2-7; D may be TRBD2 (5 bases). This CDR3 is 13 amino acids long. Per the germline V gene, CDR1 is GTSNPN and CDR2 is SVGIG (reference sequence). V shed 4 bases and J shed 0 bases, with 10 bases lying between them. CDR3 region: CAWIPGSSYEQYF. The CDR3 DNA reads TGTGCCTGGATTCCTGGGAGCTCCTACGAGCAGTACTTC.

The chain couples TRBV13 to TRBJ2-6; D is uncertain. V gave up 2 bases and J gave up 2 bases, with 1 base separating them. The CDR3 totals 13 residues. Germline CDR1 reads PRHDT; CDR2 reads FYEKMQ (reference sequence). The CDR3 nucleotides read TGTGCCAGCAGCTTAACTGGGGCCAACGTCCTGACTTTC. The encoded protein is CASSLTGANVLTF.

The chain joins TRBV2 to TRBJ1-1; maybe TRBD1 (5 bases). Germline V CDR1 and CDR2: SNHLY, FYNNEI. The length of the CDR3 is 13 residues. Trimming took 8 bases from V and 3 from J, leaving 13 bases between them. The CDR3 region is CASSGTQDTEAFF. CDR3 DNA: TGTGCCAGCTCCGGGACCCAAGACACTGAAGCTTTCTTT.

This sequence joins TRBV5-6 and TRBJ2-5, with 9 bases identical to TRBD1. Trimming cost V 4 bases and J 3 bases; bases outside gene matches: 4. The CDR3 is 14 residues long. Germline V lookup: CDR1 SGHDT, CDR2 YYEEEE. The CDR3 DNA reads TGTGCCAGCAGCAGCCGGGACAGGGAAGAGACCCAGTACTTC. This translates into CASSSRDREETQYF.

This chain connects TRBV5-8 to TRBJ2-2; TRBD1 is a possible D gene (6 bases). Germline V lookup: CDR1 SGHTS, CDR2 YDEGEE. V was trimmed by 4 bases and J by 2 bases, leaving 12 bases between them. This CDR3 has 15 residues. CDR3: CASSEGVYNTGELFF. DNA of the CDR3: TGTGCCAGCAGCGAGGGGGTATACAACACCGGGGAGCTGTTTTTT.

Here the CDR3 reads CASSSDRFFSNQPQHF. The DNA of the CDR3 is TGTGCCAGCAGCTCCGACCGATTTTTTAGCAATCAGCCCCAGCATTTT. The V and J genes are TRBV7-8 and TRBJ1-5; D unclear. Germline CDR1 SGHVS, CDR2 FQNEAQ. This CDR3 contains 16 residues. Trimming left V 4 bases short and J 0 bases short, with 13 bases between.

The gene calls are TRBV19 and TRBJ1-1, with a weak D call TRBD1 (6 bases). V dropped 4 bases and J dropped 0 bases, with 15 bases sitting between them. The CDR3 loop spans 16 amino acids. CDR1 and CDR2 (germline): LNHDA, SQIVND (reference sequence). The CDR3 protein is CASSRGPFGVNTEAFF. The CDR3 DNA is TGTGCCAGTAGTAGGGGGCCTTTCGGGGTGAACACTGAAGCTTTCTTT.

The chain employs TRBV2 and TRBJ2-2; D is possibly TRBD1 (6 bases). The CDR3 has 15 amino acids. V was clipped by 3 bases and J by 1 base, with 9 bases between them. Per germline, CDR1 SNHLY and CDR2 FYNNEI. CDR3 protein: CASSDGGQNTGELFF. CDR3 nucleotide sequence: TGTGCCAGCAGTGATGGGGGACAGAACACCGGGGAGCTGTTTTTT.

The V and J genes are TRBV5-6 and TRBJ1-1; the D is unclear. Germline loops: CDR1 SGHDT, CDR2 YYEEEE. This CDR3 has 12 residues. The V end was cut by 0 bases, the J end by 8 bases, with 8 bases between. The CDR3 DNA reads TGTGCCAGCAGCTTGGACCCAGGCGAAGCTTTCTTT. It codes for CASSLDPGEAFF.

In this sample, this clone turned up once. The genes are TRBV9 and TRBJ2-3, with 11 positions matching TRBD1. The germline CDR1 and CDR2 sequences are SGDLS and YYNGEE. There are 16 residues in the CDR3. Germline trimming cut 2 bases from V and 3 bases from J; bases unmatched to any gene: 5. The CDR3 spells CASSVEDRGPTDTQYF. The CDR3 DNA reads TGTGCCAGCAGCGTCGAGGACAGGGGGCCTACAGATACGCAGTATTTT.

On this clone: The junction departs from germline at one end; a sequencing error may be responsible. The chain combines TRBV19 with TRBJ1-5, with 7 bases lining up with TRBD1. CDR3 length: 14 residues. The germline gives CDR1 LNHDA, CDR2 SQIVND (reference sequence). CDR3 nucleotide sequence: TGTGCCAGTAGCATAGACAGGGAACTACAGCCCCAGCATTTT. This encodes CASSIDRELQPQHF.

A word on this clone: Other DNA sequences in the same sample also yield this CDR3. V is TRBV27 and J is TRBJ2-7; D gene unclear. The germline V gene has CDR1 MNHEY and CDR2 SMNVEV (reference sequence). The CDR3 sequence is 14 residues long. Trimming took 3 bases from V and 2 from J, leaving 11 bases between them. CDR3 region: CASSFAGSTYEQYF. CDR3 bases: TGTGCCAGCAGTTTTGCAGGTTCTACCTACGAGCAGTACTTC.

The rearrangement links TRBV29-1 to TRBJ1-2; D ambiguous. Trimming took 4 bases from V and 5 from J, leaving 14 bases between them. CDR3 length equals 13 residues. CDR1 SQVTM and CDR2 ANQGSEA come from the germline V gene. CDR3 sequence: CSVVRGTEYGYTF. In nucleotides, the CDR3 is TGCAGCGTTGTTAGAGGTACGGAATATGGCTACACCTTC.

The V gene is TRBV5-1, the J gene TRBJ2-1, with TRBD2 as a possible D gene (6 bases). The CDR3 has 15 amino acids. CDR1 is SGHRS and CDR2 is YFSETQ in the germline V gene. V lost 5 bases to trimming and J lost 3 bases, with 15 bases between them. The CDR3: CASSRVPGDYNEQFF. The CDR3 DNA follows: TGCGCCAGCAGTAGGGTTCCGGGAGACTACAATGAGCAGTTCTTC.

This clone was seen just once. The chain employs TRBV27 and TRBJ1-1; maybe TRBD1 (5 bases). Germline V gene lookup returns CDR1 MNHEY and CDR2 SMNVEV (reference sequence). V lost 0 bases to trimming and J lost 5 bases, with 13 bases between them. The CDR3 is 15 amino acids. The CDR3 loop reads CASSLSPGGWTEAFF. The CDR3 DNA is TGTGCCAGCAGTTTATCCCCCGGGGGATGGACTGAAGCTTTCTTT.

The CDR3 nucleotides are TGCACCAGCAGCCAAGATTCGGGGACTAGCGGGGGGCCGCACTACGAGCAGTACTTC. Its protein is CTSSQDSGTSGGPHYEQYF. The gene calls are TRBV1 and TRBJ2-7; the DNA was not compared with TRBD2, the D call given in the table. TRBV1 represents a pseudogene. The length of the CDR3 is 19 residues.

With respect to this clone: The same CDR3 can be traced to other DNA sequences in this sample. J is TRBJ2-7 and V is TRBV7-9; 13 bases are shared with TRBD2. This CDR3 is 17 amino acids long. The germline V gene encodes CDR1 SEHNR and CDR2 FQNEAQ (reference sequence). With 4 bases clipped from V and 4 bases from J, the junction kept 10 bases outside the gene matches. CDR3 nucleotide sequence: TGTGCCAGCAGCTCTTTACTAGCGGGGGGGCCCTCATACGAGCAGTACTTC. It is translated as CASSSLLAGGPSYEQYF.

The CDR3 reads CASSSSGIPYEQYF. The CDR3 DNA follows: TGTGCCAGCAGCTCTAGCGGGATCCCCTACGAGCAGTACTTC. The chain is built from TRBV13 and TRBJ2-7; 9 bases are a match to TRBD2. This CDR3 has 14 residues. Germline CDR1 is PRHDT and CDR2 is FYEKMQ (reference sequence). After removal of 4 bases from V and 2 bases from J, the junction contained 3 bases not matched to a gene.

Turning to this clone: Other DNA sequences within the sample encode an identical CDR3. The chain uses TRBV28 and TRBJ2-5, with D unclear. Germline CDR1 is MDHEN and CDR2 is SYDVKM. Trimming removed 6 bases from V and 5 bases from J, with 7 bases in between. The CDR3 loop spans 11 amino acids. CDR3 DNA sequence: TGTGCCAGCAGCTTCAGTGAGACCCAGTACTTC. Residues: CASSFSETQYF. Together with reference TRBV28 and TRBJ2-5, the CDR3 gives the full variable domain: DVKVTQSSRYLVKRTGEKVFLECVQDMDHENMFWYRQDPGLGLRLIYFSYDVKMKEKGDIPEGYSVSREKKERFSLILESASTNQTSMYLCASSFSETQYFGPGTRLLVL.

The chain employs TRBV12-5 and TRBJ1-5; no firm D call. Germline loops: CDR1 LGHNT, CDR2 FRNRAP. This CDR3 is built from 10 residues. V was pared by 7 bases and J by 11 bases, with 9 bases between. The CDR3 sequence is CASALRSQHF. The DNA of the CDR3 is TGTGCTAGTGCCCTAAGGTCCCAGCATTTT.

The J gene is TRBJ1-5, the V gene TRBV2; the D is unclear. V lost 1 base and J 0 bases, leaving 13 bases between the germline ends. Germline V gene data show CDR1 as SNHLY and CDR2 as FYNNEI. The length of the CDR3 is 17 residues. CDR3 bases: TGTGCCAGCAGTGAAGAACACACCTTATATAGCAATCAGCCCCAGCATTTT. This sequence encodes CASSEEHTLYSNQPQHF. Variable domain in full (rest from reference TRBV2 and TRBJ1-5): EPEVTQTPSHQVTQMGQEVILRCVPISNHLYFYWYRQILGQKVEFLVSFYNNEISEKSEIFDDQFSVERPDGSNFTLKIRSTKLEDSAMYFCASSEEHTLYSNQPQHFGDGTRLSIL.

The J gene is TRBJ2-5, the V gene TRBV27; maybe TRBD1 (6 bases). The germline V gene has CDR1 MNHEY and CDR2 SMNVEV (reference sequence). Trimming cost V 6 bases and J 5 bases, with 13 bases left between them. CDR3 length equals 13 residues. CDR3 sequence (DNA): TGTGCCAGCAGGGGGACAAACGATGAGACCCAGTACTTC. The encoded protein is CASRGTNDETQYF.

The genes are TRBV10-1 and TRBJ2-2; unclear D gene. Between the trimmed V and J ends, which lost 3 bases and 6 bases, there was a span of 8 bases. The CDR3 spans 13 residues. Germline values: CDR1 WNHNN, CDR2 SYGVQD (reference sequence). The CDR3: CASSDQSAGELFF. CDR3 bases: TGCGCCAGCAGTGATCAGAGCGCCGGGGAGCTGTTTTTT.

This rearrangement joins TRBV14 to TRBJ2-5, with a weak D call TRBD1 (6 bases). The CDR3 has 16 residues. The germline V and J ends were trimmed by 3 bases and 5 bases, with 19 bases remaining between them. Germline CDR1 SGHDN, CDR2 FVKESK. The CDR3 region is CASSHSPGVTVETQYF. DNA for the CDR3: TGTGCCAGCAGCCACTCCCCAGGGGTAACTGTTGAGACCCAGTACTTC.

The gene calls are TRBV5-4 and TRBJ2-7, with 8 bases fitting TRBD2. The CDR3 is made up of 14 amino acids. With V trimmed by 5 bases and J by 0 bases, 4 bases remained unmatched. Germline CDR1 reads SGHNT; CDR2 reads YYREEE (reference sequence). CDR3 sequence reads: CASSSGLGSYEQYF. The CDR3 DNA is TGTGCCAGCAGTTCGGGACTAGGCTCCTACGAGCAGTACTTC.

The V gene is TRBV7-9, the J gene TRBJ2-2, with no clear D. This CDR3 has 14 residues. CDR1 is SEHNR, CDR2 FQNEAQ, per germline (reference sequence). Trimming removed 0 bases at V and 7 bases at J, with 9 bases between. In DNA, the CDR3 is TGTGCCAGCAGCTTAGCGGCGGAGCGCGGGGAGCTGTTTTTT. Translation: CASSLAAERGELFF.